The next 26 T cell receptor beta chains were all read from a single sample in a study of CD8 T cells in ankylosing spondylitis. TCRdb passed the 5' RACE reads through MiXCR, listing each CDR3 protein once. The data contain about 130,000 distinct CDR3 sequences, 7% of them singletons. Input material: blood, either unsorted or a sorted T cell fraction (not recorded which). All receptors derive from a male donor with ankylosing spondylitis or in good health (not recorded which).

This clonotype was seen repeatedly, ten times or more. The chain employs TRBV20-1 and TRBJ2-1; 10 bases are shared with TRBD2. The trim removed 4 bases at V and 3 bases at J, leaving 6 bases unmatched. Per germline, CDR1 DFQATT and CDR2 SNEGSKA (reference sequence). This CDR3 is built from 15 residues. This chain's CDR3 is CSAITGLAVYNEQFF. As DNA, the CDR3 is TGCAGTGCTATCACCGGACTAGCGGTCTACAATGAGCAGTTCTTC.

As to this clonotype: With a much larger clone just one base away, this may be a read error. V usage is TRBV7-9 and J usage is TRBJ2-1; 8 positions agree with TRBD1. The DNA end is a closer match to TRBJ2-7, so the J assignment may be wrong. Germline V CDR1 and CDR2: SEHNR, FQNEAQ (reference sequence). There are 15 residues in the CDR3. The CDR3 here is CASSFLRDRRNEQYF. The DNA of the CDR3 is TGTGCCAGCAGCTTTCTTCGGGACAGGAGGAATGAGCAGTACTTC.

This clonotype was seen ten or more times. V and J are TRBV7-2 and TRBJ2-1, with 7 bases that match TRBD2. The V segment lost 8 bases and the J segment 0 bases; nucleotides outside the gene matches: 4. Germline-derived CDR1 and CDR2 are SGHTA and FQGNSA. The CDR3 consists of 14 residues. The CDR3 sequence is CASLAANSYNEQFF. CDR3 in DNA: TGTGCCAGCCTAGCGGCAAACTCCTACAATGAGCAGTTCTTC.

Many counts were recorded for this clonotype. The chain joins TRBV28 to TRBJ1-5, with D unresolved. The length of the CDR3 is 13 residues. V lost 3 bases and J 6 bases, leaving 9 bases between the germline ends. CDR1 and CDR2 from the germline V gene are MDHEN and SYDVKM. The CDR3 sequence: CASSFFSGQPQHF. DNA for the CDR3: TGTGCCAGCAGTTTTTTCTCCGGTCAGCCCCAGCATTTT.

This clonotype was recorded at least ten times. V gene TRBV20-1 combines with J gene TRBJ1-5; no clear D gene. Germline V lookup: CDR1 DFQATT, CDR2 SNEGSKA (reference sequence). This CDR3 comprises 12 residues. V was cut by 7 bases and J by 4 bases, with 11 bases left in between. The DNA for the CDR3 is TGCAGTGTAGAGGAGTTGAATCAGCCCCAGCATTTT. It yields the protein CSVEELNQPQHF.

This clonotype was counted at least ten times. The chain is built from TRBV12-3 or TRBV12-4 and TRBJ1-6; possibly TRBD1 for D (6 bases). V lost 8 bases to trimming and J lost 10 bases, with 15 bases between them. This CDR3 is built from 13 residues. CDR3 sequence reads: CASRYLQGSPLHF. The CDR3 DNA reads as TGTGCCAGCCGGTACCTACAGGGCTCACCCCTCCACTTT.

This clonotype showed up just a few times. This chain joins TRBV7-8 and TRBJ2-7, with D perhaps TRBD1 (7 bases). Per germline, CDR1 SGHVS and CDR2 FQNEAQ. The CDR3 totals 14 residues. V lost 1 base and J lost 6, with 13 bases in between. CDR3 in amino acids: CASSLGRQGGEQYF. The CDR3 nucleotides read TGTGCCAGCAGCTTAGGGCGTCAGGGGGGCGAGCAGTACTTC.

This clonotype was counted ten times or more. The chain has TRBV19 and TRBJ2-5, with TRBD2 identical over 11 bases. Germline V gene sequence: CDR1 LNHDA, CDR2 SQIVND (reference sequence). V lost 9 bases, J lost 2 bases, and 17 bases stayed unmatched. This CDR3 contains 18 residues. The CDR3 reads CASKPDWGLAGGQETQYF. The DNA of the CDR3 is TGTGCCAGCAAGCCCGACTGGGGGCTAGCGGGAGGTCAAGAGACCCAGTACTTC.

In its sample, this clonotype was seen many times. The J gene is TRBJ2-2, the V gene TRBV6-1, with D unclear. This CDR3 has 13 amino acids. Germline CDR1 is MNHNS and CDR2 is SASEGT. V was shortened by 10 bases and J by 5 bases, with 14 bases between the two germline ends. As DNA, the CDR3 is TGTGCCACCTTCAACGAGGAGACCGGGGAGCTGTTTTTT. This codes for CATFNEETGELFF.

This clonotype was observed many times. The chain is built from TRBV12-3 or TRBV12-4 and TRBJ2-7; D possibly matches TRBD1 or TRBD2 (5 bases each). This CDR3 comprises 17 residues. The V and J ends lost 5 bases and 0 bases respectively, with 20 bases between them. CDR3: CASSPKTGTAISYEQYF. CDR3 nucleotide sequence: TGTGCCAGCAGTCCTAAAACCGGGACGGCAATCTCCTACGAGCAGTACTTC.

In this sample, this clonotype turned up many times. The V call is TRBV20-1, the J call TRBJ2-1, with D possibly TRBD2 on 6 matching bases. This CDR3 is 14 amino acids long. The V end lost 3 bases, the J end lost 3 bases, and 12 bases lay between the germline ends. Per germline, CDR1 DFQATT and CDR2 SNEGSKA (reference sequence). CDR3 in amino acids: CSASGGRLYNEQFF. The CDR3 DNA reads TGCAGTGCTAGTGGAGGGAGACTCTACAATGAGCAGTTCTTC.

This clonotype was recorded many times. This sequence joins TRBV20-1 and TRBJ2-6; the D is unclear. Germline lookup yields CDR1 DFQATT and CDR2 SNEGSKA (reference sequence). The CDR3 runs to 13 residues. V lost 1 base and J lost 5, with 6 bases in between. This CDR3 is CSARVGRANVLTF. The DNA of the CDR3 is TGCAGTGCTAGAGTCGGCAGGGCCAACGTCCTGACTTTC.

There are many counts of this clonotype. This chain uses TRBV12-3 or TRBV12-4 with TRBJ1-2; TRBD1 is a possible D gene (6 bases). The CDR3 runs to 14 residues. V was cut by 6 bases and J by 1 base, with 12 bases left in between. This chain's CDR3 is CASSRDIRNYGYTF. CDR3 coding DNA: TGTGCCAGCAGCAGGGACATCCGTAACTATGGCTACACCTTC.

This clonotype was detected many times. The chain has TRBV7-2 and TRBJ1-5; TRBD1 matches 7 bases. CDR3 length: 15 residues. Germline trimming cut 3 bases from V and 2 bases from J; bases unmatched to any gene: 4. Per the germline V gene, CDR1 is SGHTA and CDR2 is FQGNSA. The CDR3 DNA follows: TGTGCCAGCAGCTTCCGACAGGGTGGCAATCAGCCCCAGCATTTT. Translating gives CASSFRQGGNQPQHF.

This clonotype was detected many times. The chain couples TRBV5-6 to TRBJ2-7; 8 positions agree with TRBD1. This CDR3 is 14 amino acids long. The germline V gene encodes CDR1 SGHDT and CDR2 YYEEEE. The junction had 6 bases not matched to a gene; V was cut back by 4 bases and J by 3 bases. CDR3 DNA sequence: TGTGCCAGCAGCCCAGGGGGCTGGATCTACGAGCAGTACTTC. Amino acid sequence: CASSPGGWIYEQYF.

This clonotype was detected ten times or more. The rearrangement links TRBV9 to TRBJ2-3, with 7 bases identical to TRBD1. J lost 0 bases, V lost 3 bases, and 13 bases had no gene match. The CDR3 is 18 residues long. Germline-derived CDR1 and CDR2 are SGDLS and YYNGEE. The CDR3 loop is CASSATGAPYSSTDTQYF. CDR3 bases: TGTGCCAGCAGCGCAACAGGGGCACCATACTCTAGCACAGATACGCAGTATTTT.

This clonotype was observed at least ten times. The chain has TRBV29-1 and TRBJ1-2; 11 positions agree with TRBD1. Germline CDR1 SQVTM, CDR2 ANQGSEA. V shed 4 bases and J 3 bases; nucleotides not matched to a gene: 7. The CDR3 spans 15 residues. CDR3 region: CSVGGGTGGYYGYTF. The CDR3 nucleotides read TGCAGCGTTGGAGGGGGGACAGGGGGGTACTATGGCTACACCTTC.

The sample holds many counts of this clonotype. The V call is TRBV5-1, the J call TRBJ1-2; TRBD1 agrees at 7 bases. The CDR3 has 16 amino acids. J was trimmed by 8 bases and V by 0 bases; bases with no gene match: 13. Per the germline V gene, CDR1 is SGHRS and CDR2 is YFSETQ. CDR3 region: CASSLEPGTDPFGYTF. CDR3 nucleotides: TGCGCCAGCAGCTTGGAACCCGGGACAGATCCTTTCGGCTACACCTTC.

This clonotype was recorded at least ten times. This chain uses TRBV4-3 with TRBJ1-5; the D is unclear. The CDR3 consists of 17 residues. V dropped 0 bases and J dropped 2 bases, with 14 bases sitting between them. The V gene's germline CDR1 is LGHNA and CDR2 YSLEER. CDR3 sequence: CASSQEFLGSGNQPQHF. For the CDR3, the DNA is TGCGCCAGCAGCCAAGAGTTTCTGGGCTCGGGCAATCAGCCCCAGCATTTT.

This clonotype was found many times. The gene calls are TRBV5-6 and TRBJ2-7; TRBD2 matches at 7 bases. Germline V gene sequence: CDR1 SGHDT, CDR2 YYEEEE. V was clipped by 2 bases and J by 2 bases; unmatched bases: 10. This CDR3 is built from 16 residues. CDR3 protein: CASSFLAGPPPYEQYF. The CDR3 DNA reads TGTGCCAGCAGCTTTTTAGCGGGTCCTCCTCCCTACGAGCAGTACTTC.

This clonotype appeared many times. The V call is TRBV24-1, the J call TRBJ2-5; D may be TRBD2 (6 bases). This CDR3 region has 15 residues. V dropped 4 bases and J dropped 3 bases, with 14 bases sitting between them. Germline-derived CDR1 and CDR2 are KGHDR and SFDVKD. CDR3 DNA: TGTGCCACCAGTGACACCGGGACTGGAGAAGAGACCCAGTACTTC. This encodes CATSDTGTGEETQYF.

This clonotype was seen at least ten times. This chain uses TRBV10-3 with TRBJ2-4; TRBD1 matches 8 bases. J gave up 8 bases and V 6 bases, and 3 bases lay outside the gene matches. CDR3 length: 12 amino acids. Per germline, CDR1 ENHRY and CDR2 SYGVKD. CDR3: CAIRDRDDIQYF. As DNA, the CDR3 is TGTGCCATCAGGGACAGGGATGACATTCAGTACTTC.

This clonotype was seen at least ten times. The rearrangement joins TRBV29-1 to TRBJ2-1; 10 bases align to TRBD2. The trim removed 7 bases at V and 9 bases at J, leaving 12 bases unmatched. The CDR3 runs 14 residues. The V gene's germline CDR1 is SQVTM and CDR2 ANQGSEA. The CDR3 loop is CSATSGTSGGEQFF. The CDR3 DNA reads TGCAGCGCTACTAGCGGGACCTCAGGGGGTGAGCAGTTCTTC.

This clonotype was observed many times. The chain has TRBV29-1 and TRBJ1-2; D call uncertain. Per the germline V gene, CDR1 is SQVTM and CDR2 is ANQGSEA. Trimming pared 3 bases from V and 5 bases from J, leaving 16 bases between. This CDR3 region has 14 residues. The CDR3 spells CSVDFASSRYGYTF. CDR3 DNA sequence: TGCAGCGTTGATTTCGCTTCATCACGGTATGGCTACACCTTC.

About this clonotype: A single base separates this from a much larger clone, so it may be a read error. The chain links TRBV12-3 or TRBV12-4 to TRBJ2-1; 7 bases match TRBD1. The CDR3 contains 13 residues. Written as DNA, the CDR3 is TGTGCCAGCAGACCGGGACAGAACAATGTGCAGTTCTTC. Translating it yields CASRPGQNNVQFF.

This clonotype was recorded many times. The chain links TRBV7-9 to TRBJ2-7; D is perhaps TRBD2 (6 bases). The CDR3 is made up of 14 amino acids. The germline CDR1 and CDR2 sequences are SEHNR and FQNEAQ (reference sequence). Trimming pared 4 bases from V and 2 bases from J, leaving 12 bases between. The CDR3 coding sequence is TGTGCCAGCAGCTCCGGGGGTACGACCTACGAGCAGTACTTC. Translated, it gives CASSSGGTTYEQYF. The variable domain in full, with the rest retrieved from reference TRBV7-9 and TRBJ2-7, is DTGVSQNPRHKITKRGQNVTFRCDPISEHNRLYWYRQTLGQGPEFLTYFQNEAQLEKSRLLSDRFSAERPKGSFSTLEIQRTEQGDSAMYLCASSSGGTTYEQYFGPGTRLTVT.